This TCR beta chain was sequenced during a study of chemoradiotherapy in HPV16-positive cancers. Looking at the study overall: A couple of HPV16-positive patients' cells yielded candidate HPV-specific clones and common motifs. Study-level results: Candidate HPV-specific clones and E7-related TCR motifs grew in tumor during treatment.

The CDR3 has 16 residues. V dropped 0 bases and J dropped 5; count of bases not matched to a gene: 4. Germline V gives CDR1 SGHNT, CDR2 YYREEE (reference sequence). Sequencing was performed with immunoSEQ multiplex PCR; in TCRdb, only in-frame clones are kept and a portion is missing. This sample carries around 15,000 clones, 60% to 85% of them seen once, and the ten largest clones take roughly 1.4%. In this sample, this clone turned up a few times. Antigen specificity is unknown. The TCR originated in a human donor with HPV-associated anogenital cancer. Collection of the sample occurred from a patient who underwent chemoradiotherapy. The J gene is TRBJ2-2, the V gene TRBV5-4; TRBD2 matches at 10 bases. The CDR3 spells CASSLGTSGETGELFF. For the CDR3, the DNA is TGTGCCAGCAGCTTGGGGACTAGCGGAGAGACCGGGGAGCTGTTTTTT.